The following is a TCR beta chain sequence with its context. The data originate from a study of blood T cell repertoires in COVID-19. On the study more broadly: The origin of the acute and convalescent COVID-19 samples was the United States, Italy and Spain. Sources were T cells, B-cell-depleted T cells, or PBMCs; the material itself was cDNA or gDNA.

The V gene lost 3 bases and the J gene lost 0 bases, with 20 bases spanning the gap. The CDR3 totals 18 residues. The germline V gene encodes CDR1 KGHSH and CDR2 LQKENI. The data were produced by immunoSEQ multiplex PCR, yet TCRdb's version contains in-frame clones alone and is incomplete. There are about 140,000 clones in the sample; 81% occur only once, and roughly 8% lies in the top ten. The chain links TRBV18 to TRBJ2-5, with a weak D call TRBD2 (5 bases). The specimen sequenced was peripheral blood. The sequence derives from a human donor in a cohort sampled during active COVID-19. The CDR3 sequence: CASSPIAQRQRYQETQYF. The CDR3 DNA reads TGTGCCAGCTCACCGATAGCCCAGCGGCAGAGGTACCAAGAGACCCAGTACTTC.